This T cell receptor (beta chain) was captured in a study of T cells after yellow fever vaccination. Study-level results: The study re-detected most primary-vaccination clones after the booster (approximately 96% CD4, almost 90% CD8).

TCR cDNA, made by 5'RACE template switching, carried an added universal primer site and UMIs. TCRdb re-analysed the 5' RACE reads in MiXCR, keeping a single row per CDR3 protein. Of under 500,000 distinct CDR3 sequences listed, under 20% were seen once; the top ten hold 15% to 20%. The V end lost 1 base, the J end lost 5 bases, and 11 bases lay between the germline ends. The CDR3 runs to 14 residues. Germline V lookup: CDR1 KGHSH, CDR2 LQKENI. This clonotype was observed a few times. What it binds is not known. The sequenced sample was PBMCs, obtained before the yellow fever booster vaccination. This chain links TRBV18 with TRBJ2-5, with D unresolved. The source of this sequence is a man in his late teens or twenties who received the YFV17D yellow fever vaccine. The CDR3 is CASSPLTMAETQYF. As DNA, the CDR3 is TGTGCCAGCTCACCACTAACGATGGCGGAGACCCAGTACTTC.